This TCR beta chain originates from a study of T-cell reconstitution after alpha-beta-depleted transplantation in children. Study findings and constraints: Where alpha-beta T cells came from about two months after transplant was reportedly several hundred expanded graft clones.

About this clonotype: Its antigen is not known.

The CDR3 runs to 12 residues. Germline CDR1 is SGHAT and CDR2 is FQNNGV. Trimming removed 5 bases at V and 2 bases at J, with 7 bases between. Unique molecular identifiers were built into the TCRbeta library. TCRdb re-derived calls from the PCR reads in MiXCR, one entry per CDR3 protein. The table includes 490,000 or so distinct CDR3 sequences, under 12% detected once. The material was PBMCs, obtained before TCRalphabeta/CD19-depleted stem cell transplant. The chain carries TRBV11-2 and TRBJ2-7, with D uncertain. This clonotype was sampled from a child aged 2 to 9 with inherited bone marrow failure, due to receive a stem cell transplant. CDR3 DNA sequence: TGTGCCAGCAGCGTGTTTACCTACGAGCAGTACTTC. This gives the protein CASSVFTYEQYF.